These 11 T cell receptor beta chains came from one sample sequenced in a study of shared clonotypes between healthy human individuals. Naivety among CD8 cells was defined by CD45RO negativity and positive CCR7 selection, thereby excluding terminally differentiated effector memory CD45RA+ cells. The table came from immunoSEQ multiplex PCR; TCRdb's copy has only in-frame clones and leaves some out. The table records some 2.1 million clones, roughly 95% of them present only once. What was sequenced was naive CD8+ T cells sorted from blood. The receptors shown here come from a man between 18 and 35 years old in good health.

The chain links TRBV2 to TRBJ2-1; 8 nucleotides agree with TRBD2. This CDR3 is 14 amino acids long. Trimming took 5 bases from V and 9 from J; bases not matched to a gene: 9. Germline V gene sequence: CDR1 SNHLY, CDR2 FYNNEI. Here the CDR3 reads CASSSGTSPREQFF. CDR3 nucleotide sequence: TGTGCCAGCAGTAGCGGGACTAGTCCACGTGAGCAGTTCTTC.

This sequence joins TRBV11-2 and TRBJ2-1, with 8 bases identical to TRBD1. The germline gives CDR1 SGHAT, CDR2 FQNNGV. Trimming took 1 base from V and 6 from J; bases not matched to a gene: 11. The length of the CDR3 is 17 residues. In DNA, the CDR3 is TGTGCCAGCAGCTTAGCACCAGGGGGCAAAGGCTTCAATGAGCAGTTCTTC. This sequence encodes CASSLAPGGKGFNEQFF.

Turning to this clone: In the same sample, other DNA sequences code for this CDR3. The CDR3 DNA follows: TGTGCCAGCAGCCTCAGGGAAGAGACCCAGTACTTC. It is translated as CASSLREETQYF. This chain links TRBV11-2 with TRBJ2-5, with D maybe TRBD1 (5 bases). V was clipped by 5 bases and J by 3 bases, with 7 bases between them. The germline V gene encodes CDR1 SGHAT and CDR2 FQNNGV. The CDR3 covers 12 residues.

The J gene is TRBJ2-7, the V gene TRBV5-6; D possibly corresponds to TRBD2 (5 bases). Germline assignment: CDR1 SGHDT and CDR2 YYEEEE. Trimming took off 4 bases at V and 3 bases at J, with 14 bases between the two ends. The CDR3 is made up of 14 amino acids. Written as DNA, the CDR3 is TGTGCCAGCAGCCCCGGGCCACTAGTCTACGAGCAGTACTTC. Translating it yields CASSPGPLVYEQYF.

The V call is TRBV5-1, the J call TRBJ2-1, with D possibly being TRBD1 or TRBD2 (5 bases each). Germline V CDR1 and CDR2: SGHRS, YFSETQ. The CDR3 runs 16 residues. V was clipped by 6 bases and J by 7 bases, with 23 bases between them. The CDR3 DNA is TGCGCCAGCACCATGGGACCACCGGGCAACGGTAATGAGCAGTTCTTC. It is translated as CASTMGPPGNGNEQFF. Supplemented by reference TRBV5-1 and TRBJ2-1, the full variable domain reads KAGVTQTPRYLIKTRGQQVTLSCSPISGHRSVSWYQQTPGQGLQFLFEYFSETQRNKGNFPGRFSGRQFSNSRSEMNVSTLELGDSALYLCASTMGPPGNGNEQFFGPGTRLTVL.

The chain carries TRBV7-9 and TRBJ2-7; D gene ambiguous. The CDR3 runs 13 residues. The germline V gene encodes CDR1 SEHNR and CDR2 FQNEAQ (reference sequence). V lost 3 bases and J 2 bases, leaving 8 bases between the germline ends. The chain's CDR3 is CASSFDITYEQYF. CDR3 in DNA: TGTGCCAGCAGCTTTGACATAACCTACGAGCAGTACTTC.

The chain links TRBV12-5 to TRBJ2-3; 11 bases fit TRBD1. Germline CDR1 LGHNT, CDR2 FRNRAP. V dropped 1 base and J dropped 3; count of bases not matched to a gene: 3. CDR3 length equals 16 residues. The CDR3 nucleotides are TGTGCTAGTGGTTTGGCCGGACAGGGGGCTACAGATACGCAGTATTTT. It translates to CASGLAGQGATDTQYF.

The CDR3 DNA reads as TGCGCCAGCAGCCAAGATAGGACTAGCGGGAGCGAGCAGTACTTC. It codes for CASSQDRTSGSEQYF. The chain employs TRBV4-3 and TRBJ2-7; 13 bases agree with TRBD2. Germline-derived CDR1 and CDR2 are LGHNA and YSLEER. CDR3 length: 15 amino acids. The trim removed 0 bases at V and 6 bases at J, leaving 2 bases unmatched.

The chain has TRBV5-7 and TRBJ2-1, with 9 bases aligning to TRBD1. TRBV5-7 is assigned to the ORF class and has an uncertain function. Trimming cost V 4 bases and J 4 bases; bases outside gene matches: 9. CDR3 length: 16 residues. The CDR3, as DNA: TGTGCCAGCAGCGGGGGAGGGACAGGGAGGTACAATGAGCAGTTCTTC. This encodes CASSGGGTGRYNEQFF.

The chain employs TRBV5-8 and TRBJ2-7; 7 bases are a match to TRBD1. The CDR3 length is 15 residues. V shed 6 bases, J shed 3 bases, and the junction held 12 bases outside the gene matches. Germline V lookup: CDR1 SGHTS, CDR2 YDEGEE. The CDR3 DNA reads TGTGCCAGCAAAAAAGTTTCCGGGACAGTCTACGAGCAGTACTTC. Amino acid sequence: CASKKVSGTVYEQYF.

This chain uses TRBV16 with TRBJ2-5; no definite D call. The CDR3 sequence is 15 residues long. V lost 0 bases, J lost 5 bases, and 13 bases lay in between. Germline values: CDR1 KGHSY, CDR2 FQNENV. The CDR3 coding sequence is TGTGCCAGCAGCCAATCGATAAAAGGGCCGGAGACCCAGTACTTC. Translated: CASSQSIKGPETQYF.